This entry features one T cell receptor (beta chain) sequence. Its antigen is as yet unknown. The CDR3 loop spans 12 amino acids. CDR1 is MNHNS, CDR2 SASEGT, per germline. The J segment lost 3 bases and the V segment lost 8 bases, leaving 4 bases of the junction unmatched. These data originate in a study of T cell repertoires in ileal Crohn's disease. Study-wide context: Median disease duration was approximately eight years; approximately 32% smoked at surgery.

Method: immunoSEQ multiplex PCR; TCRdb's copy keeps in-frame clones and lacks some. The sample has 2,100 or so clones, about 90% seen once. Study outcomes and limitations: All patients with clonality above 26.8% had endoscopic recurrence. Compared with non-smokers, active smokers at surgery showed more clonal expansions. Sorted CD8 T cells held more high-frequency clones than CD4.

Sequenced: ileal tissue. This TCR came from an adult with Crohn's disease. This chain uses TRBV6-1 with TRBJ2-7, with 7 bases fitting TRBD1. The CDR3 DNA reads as TGTGCCAGCCTGGGACAGAACTACGAGCAGTACTTC. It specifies CASLGQNYEQYF.